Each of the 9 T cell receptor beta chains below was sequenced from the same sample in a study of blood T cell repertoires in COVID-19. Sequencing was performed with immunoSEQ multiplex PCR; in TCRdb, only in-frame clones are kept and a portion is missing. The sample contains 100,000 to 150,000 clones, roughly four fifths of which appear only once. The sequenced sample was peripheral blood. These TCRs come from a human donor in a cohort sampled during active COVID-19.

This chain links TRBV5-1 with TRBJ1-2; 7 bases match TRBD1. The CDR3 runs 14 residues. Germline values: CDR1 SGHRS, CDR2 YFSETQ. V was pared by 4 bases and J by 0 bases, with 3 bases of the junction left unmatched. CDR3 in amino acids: CASSPGTANYGYTF. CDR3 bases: TGCGCCAGCAGCCCCGGGACAGCTAACTATGGCTACACCTTC.

As DNA, the CDR3 is TGTGCCACCAGCGGGAGGGCCTCGTACGAGCAGTACTTC. This codes for CATSGRASYEQYF. This chain links TRBV24-1 with TRBJ2-7; 8 bases match TRBD2. After removal of 7 bases from V and 4 bases from J, the junction contained 5 bases not matched to a gene. This CDR3 region has 13 residues. Germline V gene data show CDR1 as KGHDR and CDR2 as SFDVKD.

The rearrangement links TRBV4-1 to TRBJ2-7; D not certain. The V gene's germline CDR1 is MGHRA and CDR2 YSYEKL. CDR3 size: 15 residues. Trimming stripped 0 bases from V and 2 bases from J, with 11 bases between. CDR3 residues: CASSQETETPYEQYF. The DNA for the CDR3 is TGCGCCAGCAGCCAAGAAACTGAAACCCCCTACGAGCAGTACTTC.

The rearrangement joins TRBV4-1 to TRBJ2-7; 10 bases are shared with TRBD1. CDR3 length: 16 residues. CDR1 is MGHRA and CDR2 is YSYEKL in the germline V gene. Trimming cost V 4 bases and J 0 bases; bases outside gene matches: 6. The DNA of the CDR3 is TGCGCCAGCAGCCCCGTGGGACAGGGGCACTCCTACGAGCAGTACTTC. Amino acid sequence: CASSPVGQGHSYEQYF.

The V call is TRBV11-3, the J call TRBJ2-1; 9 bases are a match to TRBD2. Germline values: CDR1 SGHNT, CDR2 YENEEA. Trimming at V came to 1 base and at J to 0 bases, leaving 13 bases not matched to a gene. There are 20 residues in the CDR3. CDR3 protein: CASSLGRGGLAETSYNEQFF. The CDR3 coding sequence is TGTGCCAGCAGCTTAGGCAGGGGGGGACTAGCAGAGACCTCCTACAATGAGCAGTTCTTC.

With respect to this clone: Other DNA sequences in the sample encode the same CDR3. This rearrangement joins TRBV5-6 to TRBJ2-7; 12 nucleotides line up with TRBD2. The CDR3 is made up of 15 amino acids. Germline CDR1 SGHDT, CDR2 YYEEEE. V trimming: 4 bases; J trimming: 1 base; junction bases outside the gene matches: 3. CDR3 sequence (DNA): TGTGCCAGCAGCGCCGGACTAGCGGGATCCTACGAGCAGTACTTC. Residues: CASSAGLAGSYEQYF.

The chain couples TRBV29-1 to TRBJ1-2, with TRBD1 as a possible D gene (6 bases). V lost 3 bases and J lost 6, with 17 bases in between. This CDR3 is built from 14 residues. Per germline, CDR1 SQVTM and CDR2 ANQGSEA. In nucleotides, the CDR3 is TGCAGCGTTGACTGGACAGAAGCCCCCCATGGCTACACCTTC. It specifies CSVDWTEAPHGYTF.

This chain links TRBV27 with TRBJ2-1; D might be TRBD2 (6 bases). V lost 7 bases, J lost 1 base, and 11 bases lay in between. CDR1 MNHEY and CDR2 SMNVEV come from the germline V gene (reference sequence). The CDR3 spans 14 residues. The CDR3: CASTVAGSYNEQFF. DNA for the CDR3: TGTGCCAGCACTGTCGCGGGGTCCTACAATGAGCAGTTCTTC.

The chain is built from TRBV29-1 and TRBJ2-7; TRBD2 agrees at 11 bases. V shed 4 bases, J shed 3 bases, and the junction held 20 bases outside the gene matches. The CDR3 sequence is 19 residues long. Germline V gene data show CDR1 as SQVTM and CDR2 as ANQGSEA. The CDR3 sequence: CSVGSNAASGGTDFYEQYF. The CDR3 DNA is TGCAGCGTTGGGTCTAATGCCGCTAGCGGGGGGACGGATTTCTACGAGCAGTACTTC.